Included here is one T cell receptor beta chain sequence, with context. Antigen: not known. V dropped 4 bases and J dropped 6 bases, with 16 bases sitting between them. Germline assignment: CDR1 SGHAT and CDR2 FQNNGV. This CDR3 spans 15 amino acids. Extraction also yielded germline DNA, while blood RNA was obtained from unsorted whole blood. Patients were treatment-naive with chronic HBV infection. This entry is derived from a study of tumor-infiltrating lymphocytes in primary liver carcinoma. Study-level information: Patients' primary liver carcinoma was surgically resected. Samples returned roughly 3.5 to 7.13 million productive TCRbeta reads, a yield that was similar across tissue types. General study findings and limits: Tumor-adjacent and tumor-blood pairs overlapped less than tumor region pairs did.

With a constant-region primer, TCR beta cDNA was made from 450 to 550 ng of total RNA. Three nested multiplex PCR rounds, a slightly modified ARM-PCR, produced the libraries for TCR beta. TRBV1-TRBV30 forward and Cbeta reverse primers drove the first two roughly 10-cycle rounds. TCRdb re-derived calls from the multiplex PCR reads in MiXCR, one entry per CDR3 protein. The sample lists about 330,000 distinct CDR3 sequences, about two thirds seen once, with 6.5% in the top ten. The rearrangement uses TRBV11-2 and TRBJ2-1; D might be TRBD1 or TRBD2, each matching 5 bases. This clonotype was obtained from a man aged 40-55 years with primary liver carcinoma and hepatitis B virus infection. Sequencing was carried out using peripheral blood. The CDR3 spells CASSCGTGRSNEQFF. The CDR3 DNA reads TGTGCCAGCAGCTGTGGGACGGGACGTAGCAATGAGCAGTTCTTC. The entire variable domain, with the rest obtained from reference TRBV11-2 and TRBJ2-1, is as follows: EAGVAQSPRYKIIEKRQSVAFWCNPISGHATLYWYQQILGQGPKLLIQFQNNGVVDDSQLPKDRFSAERLKGVDSTLKIQPAKLEDSAVYLCASSCGTGRSNEQFFGPGTRLTVL.